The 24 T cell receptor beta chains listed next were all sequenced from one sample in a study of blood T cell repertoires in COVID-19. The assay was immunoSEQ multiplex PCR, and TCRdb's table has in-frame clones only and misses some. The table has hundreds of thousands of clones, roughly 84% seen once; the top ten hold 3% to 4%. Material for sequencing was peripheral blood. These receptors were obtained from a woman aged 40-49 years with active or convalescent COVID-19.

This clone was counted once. The CDR3 here is CASSQDSTPYYGYTF. Here the CDR3 DNA reads TGCGCCAGCAGCCAAGATTCGACACCATACTATGGCTACACCTTC. This chain uses TRBV4-1 with TRBJ1-2; D unresolved. The CDR3 length is 15 residues. Germline lookup yields CDR1 MGHRA and CDR2 YSYEKL. The V end lost 0 bases, the J end lost 3 bases, and 11 bases lay between the germline ends.

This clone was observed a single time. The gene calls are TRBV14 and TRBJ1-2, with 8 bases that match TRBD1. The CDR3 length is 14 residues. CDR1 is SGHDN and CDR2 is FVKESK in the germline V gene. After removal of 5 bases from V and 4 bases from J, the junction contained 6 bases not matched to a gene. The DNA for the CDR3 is TGTGCCAGCAGCGCGGGACAGGTTTTCTATGGCTACACCTTC. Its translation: CASSAGQVFYGYTF.

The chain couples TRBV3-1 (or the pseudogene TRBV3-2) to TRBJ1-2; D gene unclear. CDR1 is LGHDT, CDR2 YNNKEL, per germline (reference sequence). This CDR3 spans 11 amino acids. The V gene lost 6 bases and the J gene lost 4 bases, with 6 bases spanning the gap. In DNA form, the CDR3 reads TGTGCCAGCAGTTCGGTCTATGGCTACACCTTC. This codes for CASSSVYGYTF.

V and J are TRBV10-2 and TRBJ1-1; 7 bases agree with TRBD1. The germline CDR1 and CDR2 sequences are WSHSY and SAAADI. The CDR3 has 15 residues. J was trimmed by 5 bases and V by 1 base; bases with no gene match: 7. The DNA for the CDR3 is TGCGCCAGCAGTGAGTATGATAGGGGGCGAACTGAAGCTTTCTTT. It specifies CASSEYDRGRTEAFF.

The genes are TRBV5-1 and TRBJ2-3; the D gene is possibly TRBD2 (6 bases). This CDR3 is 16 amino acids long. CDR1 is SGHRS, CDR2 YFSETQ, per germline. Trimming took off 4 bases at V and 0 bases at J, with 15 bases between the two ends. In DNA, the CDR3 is TGCGCCAGCAGCCTGGGGACTTCGGCTAGCACAGATACGCAGTATTTT. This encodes CASSLGTSASTDTQYF.

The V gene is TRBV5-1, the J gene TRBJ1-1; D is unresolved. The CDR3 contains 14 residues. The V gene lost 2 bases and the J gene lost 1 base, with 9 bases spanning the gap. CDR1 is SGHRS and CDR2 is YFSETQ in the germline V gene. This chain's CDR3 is CASSFVGENTEAFF. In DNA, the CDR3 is TGCGCCAGCAGCTTCGTCGGGGAGAACACTGAAGCTTTCTTT.

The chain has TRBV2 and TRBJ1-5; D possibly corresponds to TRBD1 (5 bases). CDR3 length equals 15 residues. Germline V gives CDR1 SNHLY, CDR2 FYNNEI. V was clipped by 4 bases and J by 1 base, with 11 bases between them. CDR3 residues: CASSGTGVSNQPQHF. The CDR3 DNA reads TGTGCCAGCAGTGGGACGGGGGTAAGCAATCAGCCCCAGCATTTT.

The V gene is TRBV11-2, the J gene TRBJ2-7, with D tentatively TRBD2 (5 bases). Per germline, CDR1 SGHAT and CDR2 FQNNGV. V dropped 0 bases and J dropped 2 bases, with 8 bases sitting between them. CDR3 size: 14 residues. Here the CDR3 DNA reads TGTGCCAGCAGCTTAGAAATCGGGACCTACGAGCAGTACGTC. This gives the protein CASSLEIGTYEQYV.

This CDR3 is CASSDPGVTTEAFF. CDR3 nucleotide sequence: TGTGCCAGCAGTGACCCAGGGGTTACCACTGAAGCTTTCTTT. The J gene is TRBJ1-1, the V gene TRBV25-1, with D maybe TRBD1 (6 bases). The V end lost 3 bases, the J end lost 4 bases, and 12 bases lay between the germline ends. The CDR3 covers 14 residues. CDR1 and CDR2 from the germline V gene are MGHDK and SYGVNS.

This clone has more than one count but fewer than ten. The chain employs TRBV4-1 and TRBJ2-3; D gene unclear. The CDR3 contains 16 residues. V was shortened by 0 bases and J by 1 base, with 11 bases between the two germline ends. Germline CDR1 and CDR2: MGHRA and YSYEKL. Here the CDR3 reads CASSQDNVEGTDTQYF. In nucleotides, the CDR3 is TGCGCCAGCAGCCAAGATAACGTTGAGGGCACAGATACGCAGTATTTT.

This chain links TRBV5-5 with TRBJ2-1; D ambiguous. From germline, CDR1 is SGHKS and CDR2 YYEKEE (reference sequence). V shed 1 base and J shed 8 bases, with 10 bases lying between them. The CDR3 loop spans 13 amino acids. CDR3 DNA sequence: TGTGCCAGCAGCTTGTCAGGAAACGATGAGCAGTTCTTC. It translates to CASSLSGNDEQFF.

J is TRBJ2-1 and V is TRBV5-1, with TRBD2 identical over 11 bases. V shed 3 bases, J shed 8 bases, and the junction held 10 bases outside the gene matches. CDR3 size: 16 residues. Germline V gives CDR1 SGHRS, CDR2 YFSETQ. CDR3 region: CASSSLAGGGVDEQFF. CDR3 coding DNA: TGCGCCAGCAGCTCCCTAGCGGGGGGCGGGGTAGATGAGCAGTTCTTC.

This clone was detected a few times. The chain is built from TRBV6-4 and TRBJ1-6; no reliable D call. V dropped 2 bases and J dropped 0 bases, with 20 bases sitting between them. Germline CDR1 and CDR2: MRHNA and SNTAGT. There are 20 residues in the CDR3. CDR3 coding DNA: TGTGCCAGCAGTGACCCCGACACGCTGGGTGTTGGCTCCTATAATTCACCCCTCCACTTT. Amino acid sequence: CASSDPDTLGVGSYNSPLHF.

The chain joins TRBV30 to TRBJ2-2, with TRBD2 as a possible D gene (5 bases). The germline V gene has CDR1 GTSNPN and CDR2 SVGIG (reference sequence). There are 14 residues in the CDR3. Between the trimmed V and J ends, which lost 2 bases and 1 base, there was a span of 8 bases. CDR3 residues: CAWSSRGNTGELFF. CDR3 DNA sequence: TGTGCCTGGAGTAGCCGGGGGAACACCGGGGAGCTGTTTTTT.

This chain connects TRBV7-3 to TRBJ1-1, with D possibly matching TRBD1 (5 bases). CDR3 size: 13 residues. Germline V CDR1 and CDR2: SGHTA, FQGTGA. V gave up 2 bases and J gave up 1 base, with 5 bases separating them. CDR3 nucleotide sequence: TGTGCCAGCAGCTTAGGACAGAACACTGAAGCTTTCTTT. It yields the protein CASSLGQNTEAFF. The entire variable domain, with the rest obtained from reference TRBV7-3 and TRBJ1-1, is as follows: GAGVSQTPSNKVTEKGKYVELRCDPISGHTALYWYRQSLGQGPEFLIYFQGTGAADDSGLPNDRFFAVRPEGSVSTLKIQRTERGDSAVYLCASSLGQNTEAFFGQGTRLTVV.

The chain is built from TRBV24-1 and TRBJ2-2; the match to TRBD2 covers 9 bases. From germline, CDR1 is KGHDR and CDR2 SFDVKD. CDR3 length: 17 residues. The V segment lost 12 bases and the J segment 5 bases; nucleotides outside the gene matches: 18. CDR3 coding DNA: TGTGCCCCCCGTGATTATGACGCGGGGGGGGAAACCGGGGAGCTGTTTTTT. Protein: CAPRDYDAGGETGELFF.

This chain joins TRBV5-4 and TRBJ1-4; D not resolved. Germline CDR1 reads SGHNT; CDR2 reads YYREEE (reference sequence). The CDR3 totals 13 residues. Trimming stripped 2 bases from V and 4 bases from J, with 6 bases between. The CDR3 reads CASSFSLNEKLFF. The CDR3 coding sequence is TGTGCCAGCAGCTTCTCCCTTAATGAAAAACTGTTTTTT.

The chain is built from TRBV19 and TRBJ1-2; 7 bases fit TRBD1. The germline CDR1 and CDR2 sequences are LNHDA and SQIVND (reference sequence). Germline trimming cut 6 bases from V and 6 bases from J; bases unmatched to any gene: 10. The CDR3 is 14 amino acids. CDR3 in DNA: TGTGCCAGTAGCCCCGACAGGGCGGGTGATGGCTACACCTTC. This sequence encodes CASSPDRAGDGYTF.

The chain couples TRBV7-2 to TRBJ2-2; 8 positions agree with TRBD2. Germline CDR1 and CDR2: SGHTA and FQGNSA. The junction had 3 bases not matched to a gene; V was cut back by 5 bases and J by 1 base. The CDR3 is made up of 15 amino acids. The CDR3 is CASSPTSGNTGELFF. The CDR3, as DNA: TGTGCCAGCAGCCCCACTAGCGGGAACACCGGGGAGCTGTTTTTT.

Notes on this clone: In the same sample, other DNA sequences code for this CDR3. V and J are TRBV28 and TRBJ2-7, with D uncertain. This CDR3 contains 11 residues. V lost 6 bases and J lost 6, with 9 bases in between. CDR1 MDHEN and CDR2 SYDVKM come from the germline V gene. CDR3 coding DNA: TGTGCCAGCAGCTCCGCCGGCGAGCAGTACGTC. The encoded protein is CASSSAGEQYV.

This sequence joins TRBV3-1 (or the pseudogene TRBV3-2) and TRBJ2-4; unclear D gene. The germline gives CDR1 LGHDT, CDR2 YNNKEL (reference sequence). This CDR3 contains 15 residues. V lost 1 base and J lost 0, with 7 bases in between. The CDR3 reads CASSQAVLAKNIQYF. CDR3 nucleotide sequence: TGTGCCAGCAGCCAAGCCGTCCTAGCCAAAAACATTCAGTACTTC.

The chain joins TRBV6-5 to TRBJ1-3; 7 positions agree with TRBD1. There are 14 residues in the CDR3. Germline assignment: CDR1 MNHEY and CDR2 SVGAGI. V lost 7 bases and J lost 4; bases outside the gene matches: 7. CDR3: CASIDRASGNTIYF. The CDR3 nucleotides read TGTGCCAGCATCGACAGGGCCTCCGGAAACACCATATATTTT.

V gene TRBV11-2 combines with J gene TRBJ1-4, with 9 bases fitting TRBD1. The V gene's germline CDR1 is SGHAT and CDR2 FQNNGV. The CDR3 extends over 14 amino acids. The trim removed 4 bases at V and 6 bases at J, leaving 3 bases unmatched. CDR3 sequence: CASSSWTGDEKLFF. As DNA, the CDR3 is TGTGCCAGCAGCTCCTGGACAGGGGATGAAAAACTGTTTTTT.

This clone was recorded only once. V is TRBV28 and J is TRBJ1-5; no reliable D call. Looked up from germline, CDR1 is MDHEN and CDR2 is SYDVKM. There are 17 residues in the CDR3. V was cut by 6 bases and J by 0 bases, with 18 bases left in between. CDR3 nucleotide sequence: TGTGCCAGCAGAAAGCCGACTCTTGAATTTAGCAATCAGCCCCAGCATTTT. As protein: CASRKPTLEFSNQPQHF.